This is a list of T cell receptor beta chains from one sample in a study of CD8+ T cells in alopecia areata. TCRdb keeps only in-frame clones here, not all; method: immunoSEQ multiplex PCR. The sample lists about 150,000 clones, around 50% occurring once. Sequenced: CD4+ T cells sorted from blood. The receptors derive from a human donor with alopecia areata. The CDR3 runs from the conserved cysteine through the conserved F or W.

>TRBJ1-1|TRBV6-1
CASDRNGLQNTEAFF
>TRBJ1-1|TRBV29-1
CSVDPGQGRTEAFF
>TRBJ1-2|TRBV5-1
CASSLGGNYGYTF
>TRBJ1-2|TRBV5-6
CASSVYRTGYYGYTF
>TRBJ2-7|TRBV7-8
CASSLNFRDRIPYEQYF
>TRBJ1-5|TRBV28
CASNRDSSNQPQHF
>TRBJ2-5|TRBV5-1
CASSFTGAPQETQYF
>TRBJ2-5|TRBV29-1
CSAVGQGETQYF
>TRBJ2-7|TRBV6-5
CASQGAVNSYEQYF
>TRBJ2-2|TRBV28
CASRPKPPLVGELFF
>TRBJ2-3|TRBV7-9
CASSLGSSGTQYF
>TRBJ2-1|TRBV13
CASSAQRLHNEQFF
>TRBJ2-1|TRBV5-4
CASSLPGVSEQFF
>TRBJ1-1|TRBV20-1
CSALGNTEAFF
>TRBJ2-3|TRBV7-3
CASSPTWDTDTQYF
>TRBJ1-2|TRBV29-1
CSDSPGPSSVGYTF
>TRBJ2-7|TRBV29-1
CSAFKGYEQYF
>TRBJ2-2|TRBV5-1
CASSPGTGVTGELFF
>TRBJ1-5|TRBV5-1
CASSVGGPGLNQPQHF
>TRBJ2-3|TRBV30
CAWRLRGASINTDTQYF
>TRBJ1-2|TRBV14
CASSSDRGLGYTF
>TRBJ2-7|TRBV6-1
CASSQSQGYEQYF